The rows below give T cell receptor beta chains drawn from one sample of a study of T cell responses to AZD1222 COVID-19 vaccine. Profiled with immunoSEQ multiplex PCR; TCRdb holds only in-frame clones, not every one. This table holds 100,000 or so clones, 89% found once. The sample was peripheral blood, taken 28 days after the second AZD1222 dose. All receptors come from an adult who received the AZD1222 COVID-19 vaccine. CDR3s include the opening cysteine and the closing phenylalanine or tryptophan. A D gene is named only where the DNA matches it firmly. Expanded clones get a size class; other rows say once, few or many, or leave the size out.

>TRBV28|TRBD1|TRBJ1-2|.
CASSWPDRGQGGYTF
TGTGCCAGCAGTTGGCCGGACAGGGGGCAAGGTGGCTACACCTTC
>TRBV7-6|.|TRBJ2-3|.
CASSLGPILTDTQYF
TGTGCCAGCAGCTTAGGGCCTATACTCACAGATACGCAGTATTTT
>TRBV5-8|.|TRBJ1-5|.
CASSLIGFSNQPQHF
TGTGCCAGCAGCTTAATAGGGTTTAGTAATCAGCCCCAGCATTTT
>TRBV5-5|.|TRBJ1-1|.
CASSVREVNTEAFF
TGTGCCAGCAGCGTCCGGGAAGTTAACACTGAAGCTTTCTTT
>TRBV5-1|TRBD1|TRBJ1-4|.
CASSFTGGTNEKLFF
TGCGCCAGCAGCTTCACAGGGGGCACTAATGAAAAACTGTTTTTT
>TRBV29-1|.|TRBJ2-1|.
CSARGEYNEQFF
TGCAGCGCTCGTGGGGAGTACAATGAGCAGTTCTTC
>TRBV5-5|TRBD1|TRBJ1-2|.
CASSLAGTVNYGYTF
TGTGCCAGCAGCTTGGCCGGGACAGTAAACTATGGCTACACCTTC
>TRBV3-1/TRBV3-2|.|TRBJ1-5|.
CASSQKGGQGQPQHF
TGTGCCAGCAGCCAAAAGGGGGGTCAGGGTCAGCCCCAGCATTTT
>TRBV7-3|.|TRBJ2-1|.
CASSLEIGLKQFF
TGTGCCAGCAGCTTAGAAATTGGGCTAAAGCAGTTCTTC
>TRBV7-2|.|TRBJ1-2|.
CASSLLGGQGGYTF
TGTGCCAGCAGCTTACTTGGGGGGCAAGGAGGCTACACCTTC
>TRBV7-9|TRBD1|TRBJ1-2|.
CASSLDRDGYTF
TGTGCCAGCAGCTTGGACAGGGATGGCTACACCTTC
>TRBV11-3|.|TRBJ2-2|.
CASSVGGQGRLTGELFF
TGTGCCAGCAGCGTTGGGGGGCAGGGACGTTTGACCGGGGAGCTGTTTTTT
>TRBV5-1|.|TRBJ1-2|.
CASSSGGGGVAYGYTF
TGCGCCAGCAGCTCCGGTGGAGGTGGGGTAGCCTATGGCTACACCTTC
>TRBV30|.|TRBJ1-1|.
CAWSDSGTEAFF
TGTGCCTGGAGTGACTCCGGAACTGAAGCTTTCTTT
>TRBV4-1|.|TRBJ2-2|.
CASSQEPGPTGELFF
TGCGCCAGCAGCCAAGAACCGGGGCCCACCGGGGAGCTGTTTTTT
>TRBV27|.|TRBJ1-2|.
CASSPLRPGAYGYTF
TGTGCCAGCAGTCCACTAAGACCAGGGGCCTATGGCTACACCTTC
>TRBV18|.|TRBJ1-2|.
CASSPTSGLSYGYTF
TGTGCCAGCTCACCCACCTCCGGACTGAGCTATGGCTACACCTTC
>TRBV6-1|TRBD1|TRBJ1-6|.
CASSETGYNSPLHF
TGTGCCAGCAGTGAGACAGGGTATAATTCACCCCTCCACTTT
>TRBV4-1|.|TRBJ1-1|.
CASSQGGNTEAFF
TGCGCCAGCAGCCAAGGGGGGAACACTGAAGCTTTCTTT
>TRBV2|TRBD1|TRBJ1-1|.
CASSPAGGLSTEAFF
TGTGCCAGCAGTCCGGCAGGGGGTTTGAGCACTGAAGCTTTCTTT
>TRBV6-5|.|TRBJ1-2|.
CASSRFYNYGYTF
TGTGCCAGTTCAAGATTTTATAACTATGGCTACACCTTC
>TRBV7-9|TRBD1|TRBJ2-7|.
CHTGDSTYEQYF
TGTCATACAGGGGACAGCACCTACGAGCAGTACTTC
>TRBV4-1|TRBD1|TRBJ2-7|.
CASSFGQALSYEQYF
TGCGCCAGCAGCTTTGGACAGGCCCTCTCCTACGAGCAGTACTTC
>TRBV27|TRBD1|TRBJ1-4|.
CASSLQGAGEKLFF
TGTGCCAGCAGTTTGCAGGGGGCTGGTGAAAAACTGTTTTTT
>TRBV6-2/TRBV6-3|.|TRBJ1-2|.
CASSLMGDYGYTF
TGTGCCAGCAGTTTAATGGGGGATTATGGCTACACCTTC
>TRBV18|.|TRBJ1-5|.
CASSPGSNQPQHF
TGTGCCAGCTCACCCGGTAGCAATCAGCCCCAGCATTTT
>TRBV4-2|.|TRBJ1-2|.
CASSQDSGGYTF
TGTGCCAGCAGCCAAGATTCAGGGGGCTACACCTTC
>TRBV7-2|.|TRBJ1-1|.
CASKLHVPEAFF
TGTGCCAGCAAATTACACGTCCCTGAAGCTTTCTTT
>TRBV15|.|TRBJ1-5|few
CATSRDGRDRPQHF
TGTGCCACCAGCAGAGACGGGAGGGATCGGCCCCAGCATTTT
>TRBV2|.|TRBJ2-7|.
CASGTRGFYEQYF
TGTGCCAGCGGGACGCGGGGATTCTACGAGCAGTACTTC
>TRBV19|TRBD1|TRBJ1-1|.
CASFEYRGKNTEAFF
TGTGCCAGTTTTGAATACAGGGGAAAGAACACTGAAGCTTTCTTT
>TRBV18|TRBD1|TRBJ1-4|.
CASSIRGQGNNEKLFF
TGTGCCAGCTCGATTCGAGGACAGGGGAATAATGAAAAACTGTTTTTT
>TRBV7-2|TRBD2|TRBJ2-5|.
CASSFGGAGGTLRETQYF
TGTGCCAGCAGCTTCGGGGGAGCGGGGGGCACTCTTCGGGAGACCCAGTACTTC
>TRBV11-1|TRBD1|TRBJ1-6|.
CASSFGQGTDSPLHF
TGTGCCAGCAGCTTTGGACAGGGAACGGATTCACCCCTCCACTTT
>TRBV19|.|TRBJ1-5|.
CASSATGGSNQPQHF
TGTGCCAGTAGTGCGACAGGAGGGAGCAATCAGCCCCAGCATTTT
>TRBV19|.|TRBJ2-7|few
CASSPEPNTYEQYF
TGTGCCAGTAGCCCGGAGCCCAATACCTACGAGCAGTACTTC
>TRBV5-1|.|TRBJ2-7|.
CASSFLGPAYEQYF
TGCGCCAGCAGCTTCCTCGGGCCAGCCTACGAGCAGTACTTC
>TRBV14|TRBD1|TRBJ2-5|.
CASSQGTGDYQETQYF
TGTGCCAGCAGCCAAGGGACAGGGGATTATCAAGAGACCCAGTACTTC
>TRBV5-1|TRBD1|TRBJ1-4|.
CASSPGQVSEKLFF
TGCGCCAGCAGCCCAGGACAGGTTTCTGAAAAACTGTTTTTT
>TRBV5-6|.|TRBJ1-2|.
CASSPVVRGGYTF
TGTGCCAGCAGCCCTGTGGTTCGGGGTGGCTACACCTTC
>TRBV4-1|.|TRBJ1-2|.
CASSQGLRGRGHGYTF
TGCGCCAGCAGCCAAGGCCTCAGGGGACGAGGGCATGGCTACACCTTC
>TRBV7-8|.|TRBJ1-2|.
CASTSYGRNYGYTF
TGTGCCAGCACCTCGTATGGACGCAACTATGGCTACACCTTC
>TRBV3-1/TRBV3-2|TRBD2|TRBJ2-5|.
CASLRGETQYF
TGTGCCAGCCTGCGGGGGGAGACCCAGTACTTC
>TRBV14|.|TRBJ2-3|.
CASSQDLMGTQYF
TGTGCCAGCAGCCAAGACTTGATGGGTACGCAGTATTTT
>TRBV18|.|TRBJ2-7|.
CASSPPANSYEQYF
TGTGCCAGCTCACCACCAGCGAACTCCTACGAGCAGTACTTC
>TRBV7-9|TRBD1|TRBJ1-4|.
CAIKGATNEKLFF
TGTGCCATCAAGGGGGCGACTAATGAAAAACTGTTTTTT
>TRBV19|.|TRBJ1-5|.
CASSIGGGQPQHF
TGTGCCAGTAGTATTGGAGGGGGTCAGCCCCAGCATTTT
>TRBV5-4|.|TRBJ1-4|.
CASSFGQNEKLFF
TGTGCCAGCAGCTTTGGACAGAATGAAAAACTGTTTTTT
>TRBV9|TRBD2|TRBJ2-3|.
CASSATLLAGGVDTQYF
TGTGCCAGCAGCGCTACCCTACTAGCGGGGGGCGTGGATACGCAGTATTTT
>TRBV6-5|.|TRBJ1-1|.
CASTPDNLNTEAFF
TGTGCCAGCACCCCCGACAACTTGAACACTGAAGCTTTCTTT
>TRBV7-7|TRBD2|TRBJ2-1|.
CASSVSGGALNEQFF
TGTGCTAGCAGCGTGAGCGGGGGGGCCTTAAATGAGCAGTTCTTC
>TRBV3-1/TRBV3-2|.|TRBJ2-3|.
CASSNRVGQYF
TGTGCCAGCAGTAATAGGGTGGGGCAGTATTTT
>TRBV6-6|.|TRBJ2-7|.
CASSGVAYEQYF
TGTGCCAGCAGCGGGGTCGCCTACGAGCAGTACTTC
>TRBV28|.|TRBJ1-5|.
CASRLGVQPQHF
TGTGCCAGCAGACTAGGGGTCCAGCCCCAGCATTTT